The rows below give T cell receptor beta chains drawn from one sample of a study of T cell repertoires in cytomegalovirus infection. TCRdb analysed the reads with MiXCR anew, one entry per CDR3 protein. Counted here are about 490,000 distinct CDR3 sequences, about 11% occurring once; the ten biggest clones make up roughly 10%. The sequenced sample was PBMCs. All receptors derive from a human donor in good health (CMV status not recorded). Some clones in this sample may be carry-over from other donors' samples. The CDR3 runs from the conserved cysteine through the conserved F or W. The D gene is left open where the match is weak. Clone size is stated in some rows and not others, as once, few, many or a class when expanded.

>.|TRBV2|.|TRBJ2-5
CASSELAETQYF
TGTGCCAGCAGTGAACTAGCAGAGACCCAGTACTTC
>many|TRBV2|.|TRBJ1-2
CASRGPNYGYTF
TGTGCCAGCAGGGGACCGAACTATGGCTACACCTTC
>few|TRBV27|.|TRBJ2-7
CASSFSKGIYEQYF
TGTGCCAGCAGTTTCTCAAAGGGTATCTACGAGCAGTACTTC
>many|TRBV18|.|TRBJ2-3
CASSPQTDTQYF
TGTGCCAGCTCACCCCAGACAGATACGCAGTATTTT
>many|TRBV7-9|TRBD1|TRBJ1-2
CASSPRGGRGDNYGYTF
TGTGCCAGCAGCCCCCGAGGTGGCAGGGGGGATAACTATGGCTACACCTTC
>many|TRBV2|.|TRBJ1-1
CASRRDIQNTEAFF
TGTGCCAGCAGACGGGACATTCAGAACACTGAAGCTTTCTTT
>many|TRBV24-1|.|TRBJ1-2
CATSDFKGGQGYTF
TGTGCCACCAGTGATTTCAAGGGGGGGCAAGGCTACACCTTC
>many|TRBV7-3|.|TRBJ1-2
CASSPGARRGYTF
TGTGCCAGCAGCCCAGGGGCCCGGCGCGGCTACACCTTC
>.|TRBV2|TRBD1|TRBJ1-6
CASSEAHRGEKGSLHF
TGTGCCAGCAGTGAAGCTCACAGGGGAGAAAAAGGATCCCTCCACTTT
>.|TRBV20-1|TRBD2|TRBJ2-7
CSAIKRTRGYEQYF
TGCAGTGCCATTAAACGGACTAGAGGATACGAGCAGTACTTC
>many|TRBV10-3|.|TRBJ2-3
CAITSSTDTQYF
TGTGCCATCACCTCTAGCACAGATACGCAGTATTTT
>many|TRBV11-2|TRBD1|TRBJ1-2
CASRGQNYGYTF
TGTGCCAGCAGGGGACAGAACTATGGCTACACCTTC
>.|TRBV20-1|TRBD1|TRBJ2-2
CSAAPGQGDTGELFF
TGCAGTGCGGCGCCGGGACAGGGGGACACCGGGGAGCTGTTTTTT
>many|TRBV7-3|.|TRBJ1-1
CASSELGGRNTEAFF
TGTGCCAGCAGCGAACTAGGGGGTAGGAACACTGAAGCTTTCTTT
>many|TRBV5-1|.|TRBJ1-6
CASSSKDSDGNSPLHF
TGCGCCAGCAGCTCGAAGGACAGCGACGGGAATTCACCCCTCCACTTT
>.|TRBV7-9|.|TRBJ1-5
CASSLDGGLRQPQHF
TGTGCCAGCAGCTTAGATGGGGGGCTGCGGCAGCCCCAGCATTTT
>.|TRBV7-9|TRBD1|TRBJ2-1
CASSSLDRVYNEQFF
TGTGCCAGCAGCTCGCTTGACAGGGTCTACAATGAGCAGTTCTTC
>.|TRBV28|.|TRBJ1-2
CASSPGLRGYTF
TGTGCCAGCAGTCCAGGGCTACGTGGCTACACCTTC
>many|TRBV7-9|.|TRBJ1-6
CASSLGTGRNSPLHF
TGTGCCAGCAGTTTGGGTACAGGGAGGAATTCACCCCTCCACTTT
>many|TRBV11-2|.|TRBJ1-2
CASSLDLFTAQNYGYTF
TGTGCCAGCAGCTTAGATCTCTTCACGGCGCAGAACTATGGCTACACCTTC
>many|TRBV6-1|.|TRBJ1-1
CASSPRAANTEAFF
TGTGCCAGCAGTCCCAGGGCCGCGAACACTGAAGCTTTCTTT
>many|TRBV6-2/TRBV6-3|.|TRBJ2-7
CASTRRRGDSYEQYF
TGTGCCAGCACCAGGCGGCGTGGGGACTCCTACGAGCAGTACTTC
>few|TRBV5-1|TRBD1|TRBJ2-3
CASSLARTGGKEDTQYF
TGCGCCAGCAGCTTGGCCAGGACAGGGGGCAAGGAAGATACGCAGTATTTT
>.|TRBV3-1|.|TRBJ1-1
CASSLVGSGDTEAFF
TGTGCCAGCAGCCTGGTCGGTTCGGGCGACACTGAAGCTTTCTTT
>many|TRBV29-1|.|TRBJ2-6
CSVATPQKSGANVLTF
TGCAGCGTTGCCACCCCACAGAAATCTGGGGCCAACGTCCTGACTTTC
>.|TRBV20-1|TRBD2|TRBJ2-1
CSARGGGSGSVDEQFF
TGCAGTGCTAGGGGGGGAGGGAGCGGGAGTGTCGATGAGCAGTTCTTC
>few|TRBV23-1|.|TRBJ2-3
CASSQPKTDSTGEDTDTQYF
TGCGCCAGCAGTCAACCCAAAACCGATTCAACAGGGGAGGACACAGATACGCAGTATTTT
>many|TRBV29-1|.|TRBJ1-2
CSVPPDSSNYGYTF
TGCAGCGTACCTCCGGACTCCTCTAACTATGGCTACACCTTC
>many|TRBV6-2/TRBV6-3|TRBD1|TRBJ1-6
CASSYYSGGSSPLHF
TGTGCCAGCAGTTACTATTCAGGGGGCAGCTCACCCCTCCACTTT
>.|TRBV20-1|.|TRBJ1-4
CSARPTGNSATNEKLFF
TGCAGTGCTCGGCCCACAGGGAATTCAGCAACTAATGAAAAACTGTTTTTT
>many|TRBV7-2|.|TRBJ2-5
CASSLDLWRDWETQYF
TGTGCCAGCAGCTTGGACCTCTGGCGGGACTGGGAGACCCAGTACTTC
>many|TRBV27|TRBD2|TRBJ2-5
CASSLVAGELAETQYF
TGTGCCAGCAGTTTAGTGGCGGGAGAATTAGCAGAGACCCAGTACTTC
>many|TRBV28|TRBD1|TRBJ2-5
CASSRQGEQETQYF
TGTGCCAGCAGCAGACAGGGGGAGCAAGAGACCCAGTACTTC
>many|TRBV10-3|.|TRBJ2-5
CAISDRREETQYF
TGTGCCATCAGTGATCGCAGGGAAGAGACCCAGTACTTC
>.|TRBV29-1|.|TRBJ1-2
CSAEENGYTF
TGCAGCGCAGAGGAAAATGGCTACACCTTC
>few|TRBV19|.|TRBJ2-6
CASKGGGRWSSGANVLTF
TGTGCCAGTAAAGGGGGGGGACGGTGGAGCTCTGGGGCCAACGTCCTGACTTTC
>few|TRBV27|.|TRBJ1-6
CASSFTLSPLHF
TGTGCCAGCAGTTTCACCCTCTCACCCCTCCACTTT
>many|TRBV7-8|TRBD2|TRBJ2-7
CASSPRGVTRYEQYF
TGTGCCAGCAGCCCACGGGGGGTGACGAGATACGAGCAGTACTTC